This T cell receptor (beta chain) was obtained from a study of beta chain features in type 1 diabetes (dated by TCRdb to 2016 to 2019). Describing the broader study: Patients and healthy donors did not differ in mean age, gender distribution, total cell number or subset yield. Naive and central memory subsets were obtained from all 30 or so donors, but regulatory and stem cell-like memory subsets were isolated from only 8 patients and about 8 healthy donors. A total of 107,917,701 sorted cells were examined across all samples, and a strong correlation was observed between cell number per subset and RNA yield. The study compared TCRB repertoires of sorted circulating CD4+ T cell subsets between recently diagnosed type 1 diabetes patients and matched healthy donors. Study-wide conclusions, independent of this receptor: Patients with type 1 diabetes made fewer insertions and deleted more nucleotides at VDJ recombination sites, implying thymic rearrangement abnormalities. Shorter templates might be favored by PCR, yet because patient and control samples were amplified and corrected together, any such skew would affect both groups equally. HLA sub-analyses involved small numbers of individuals, so any influence of HLA type on TCRB rearrangement remained unresolved. Sequencing cDNA rather than genomic DNA could over-represent highly expressing activated cells, although activation and CD3 levels did not differ between groups. Naive, central memory and regulatory TCRB repertoires appeared to be more alike among patients than among healthy donors. A moderate but significant shortening of TCRB CDR3 length was observed in type 1 diabetes patients in all four CD4+ subsets.

As concerns this clone: The target of this receptor is not known. The sample holds no much larger clone one base away, and base qualities are not on file.

The entire amount of isolated RNA was reverse transcribed using the High Capacity cDNA Reverse Transcription Kit, so the sequenced TCRB transcripts were expressed ones. Deep immunoSEQ sequencing was performed on naive, central memory and regulatory T cell samples, with an average of around 3.5 million total reads per sample. Sorted cells were lysed in RLT buffer and RNA was extracted with DNase-treated RNeasy Micro or Mini kits, depending on cell number. To prevent cross-contamination, each cell subset was processed individually, whereas patient and healthy donor samples were processed jointly. The immunoSEQ multiplex PCR was used to amplify TCRB sequences from cDNA, generating 87-bp fragments that spanned the CDR3 region. Sequencing of the amplicons was done on the Illumina HiSeq platform. The source study handled its data this way. Synthetic template baselines were used to correct PCR bias computationally, reads within Hamming distance 2 were collapsed together, and singletons that could not be merged were discarded. Reads were aligned to IMGT to assign V, D and J genes, CDR3 length, and insertions or deletions at six rearrangement sites. Within each subset, clonotype counts were normalized to the number of sorted cells before true diversity and Gini coefficients were calculated with the tcR R package. Repertoire sharing was quantified using the overlap coefficient calculated on TCRB nucleotide sequences. Out-of-frame TCRB sequences from naive cells were analyzed to stand in for the pre-selection repertoire. The table comes from immuneACCESS by way of TCRdb, which keeps in-frame sequences with V and J called. Part of the clones is missing from these tables; in studies checked, under half for an unresolved V gene and the rest for unknown reasons. V and J calls and clone size follow that table, whereas D and trimming were derived from the DNA. A total of approximately 280,000 clones appear in this sample, around 16% of them only once. The ten top clones hold around 0.015% of the sample.

V is cut back by 5 bases and J by 3 bases, with 5 bases in the junction unmatched. Measured from the cysteine to the phenylalanine, the CDR3 is 17 residues long. Only the CDR3 DNA is retained, 51 bases long and in frame from the first base. The germline V gene supplies CDR1 ENHRY and CDR2 SYGVKD. Each donor gave one peripheral blood draw, averaging approximately 0.11 L, which was collected into heparinised tubes. A BD FACSAria II was used to sort naive, central memory, regulatory and stem cell-like memory CD4+ T cells with a panel that included CD45RO, CCR7, CD25, CD127, CD95 and CD27. Purity was above 95% for every sorted population. PBMCs were isolated immediately by Lymphoprep density gradient centrifugation and stained directly without culture. So that batch effects would be minimized, each experiment stained and sorted samples in pairs, pairing one healthy donor with one patient.

The rearranged segments are TRBV10-3 and TRBJ2-1; 15 junctional bases match TRBD2. The origin of this receptor is a man between 18 and 29 years old with type 1 diabetes. What was sequenced was naive CD4+ T cells from blood. Interpreted using the paper, the cell subset or site label stands for: true naive CD4+ T cells. At the DNA level, the sequence is TGTGCCATCAGTCCGGGGACTAGCGGGGGGTACTACAATGAGCAGTTCTTC. Translation gives CAISPGTSGGYYNEQFF.